A single sample is the source of the 15 T cell receptor beta chains below, sequenced in a study of CD8+ T cells in alopecia areata. In each case, RNA was isolated and then reverse transcribed into cDNA as the sequencing template. The table came from immunoSEQ multiplex PCR; TCRdb's copy has only in-frame clones and leaves some out. This sample has about 110,000 clones; roughly 84% occur once, and the top ten carry over 20%. Specified treatment: oral pan-JAK inhibitor, 5-10 mg twice daily. Sample: CD8+ T cells sorted from blood, taken at week 24, from a patient treated with tofacitinib. The source of these receptors is a human donor with alopecia areata.

The rearrangement joins TRBV29-1 to TRBJ2-2; D not resolved. Germline V gene data show CDR1 as SQVTM and CDR2 as ANQGSEA. The V end lost 7 bases, the J end lost 3 bases, and 12 bases lay between the germline ends. The CDR3 length is 13 residues. The CDR3 coding sequence is TGCAGCGGAGAAGCACCCGACACCGGGGAGCTGTTTTTT. Translated, it gives CSGEAPDTGELFF.

The V call is TRBV27, the J call TRBJ1-6; perhaps TRBD1 as D (5 bases). Deletions cut 6 bases from V and 0 bases from J, with 9 bases between. Germline-derived CDR1 and CDR2 are MNHEY and SMNVEV (reference sequence). The CDR3 loop spans 15 amino acids. The CDR3 DNA reads as TGTGCCAGCAGACGGGGGAGCTCCTATAATTCACCCCTCCACTTT. Amino acid sequence: CASRRGSSYNSPLHF.

The rearrangement uses TRBV6-5 and TRBJ2-3; 7 nucleotides agree with TRBD2. The V segment lost 5 bases and the J segment 2 bases; nucleotides outside the gene matches: 7. Germline CDR1 reads MNHEY; CDR2 reads SVGAGI. This CDR3 is 15 amino acids long. This chain's CDR3 is CASSPLAGHTDTQYF. CDR3 DNA sequence: TGTGCCAGCAGTCCCTTAGCGGGTCACACAGATACGCAGTATTTT.

J is TRBJ2-5 and V is TRBV4-2; D is undetermined. CDR1 is LGHNA and CDR2 is YNFKEQ in the germline V gene. The CDR3 spans 13 residues. V lost 1 base and J lost 5, with 8 bases in between. CDR3: CASSQGSFETQYF. CDR3 in DNA: TGTGCCAGCAGCCAAGGGTCGTTCGAGACCCAGTACTTC.

The J gene is TRBJ2-5, the V gene TRBV2; D ambiguous. Germline V lookup: CDR1 SNHLY, CDR2 FYNNEI. The ends were cut back, 6 bases at V and 2 bases at J, with 13 bases in the middle. The CDR3 totals 14 residues. CDR3 coding DNA: TGTGCCAGCAGGTCGAGTGGTTTTCAAGAGACCCAGTACTTC. This gives the protein CASRSSGFQETQYF.

The count of this clone is one. The gene calls are TRBV19 and TRBJ2-2, with D unclear. Looked up from germline, CDR1 is LNHDA and CDR2 is SQIVND (reference sequence). The CDR3 is made up of 16 amino acids. Trimming left V 4 bases short and J 3 bases short, with 15 bases between. CDR3 sequence: CASSKPTRKDTGELFF. The CDR3 DNA reads as TGTGCCAGTAGTAAACCGACGAGGAAGGACACCGGGGAGCTGTTTTTT.

This chain joins TRBV6-6 and TRBJ2-5, with TRBD2 as a possible D gene (5 bases). This CDR3 comprises 14 residues. V gave up 5 bases and J gave up 5 bases, with 15 bases separating them. Germline-derived CDR1 and CDR2 are MNHNY and SVGAGI (reference sequence). In DNA form, the CDR3 reads TGTGCCAGCAGTGACGGAGGCCCAGCGGAGACCCAGTACTTC. This translates into CASSDGGPAETQYF.

The rearrangement links TRBV5-6 to TRBJ2-3; the D is unclear. Germline V CDR1 and CDR2: SGHDT, YYEEEE. Deletions cut 2 bases from V and 1 base from J, with 5 bases between. The CDR3 has 13 amino acids. The CDR3 nucleotides read TGTGCCAGCAGCTTCCAGGGCACAGATACGCAGTATTTT. The encoded protein is CASSFQGTDTQYF.

The chain employs TRBV29-1 and TRBJ1-2; 7 bases map to TRBD1. Looked up from germline, CDR1 is SQVTM and CDR2 is ANQGSEA. V dropped 7 bases and J dropped 2; count of bases not matched to a gene: 7. This CDR3 is built from 13 residues. The CDR3 DNA reads TGCAGCGATCGAGGGGGCCTGAACTATGGCTACACCTTC. Translated, it gives CSDRGGLNYGYTF.

The rearrangement joins TRBV27 to TRBJ2-1; TRBD1 matches at 8 bases. Germline V CDR1 and CDR2: MNHEY, SMNVEV (reference sequence). Trimming at V came to 6 bases and at J to 5 bases, leaving 9 bases not matched to a gene. The CDR3 contains 15 residues. The CDR3: CASRRGTGSNNEQFF. CDR3 bases: TGTGCCAGCAGGAGAGGGACAGGTTCTAACAATGAGCAGTTCTTC.

The chain employs TRBV27 and TRBJ2-4; the D is unclear. V lost 6 bases and J lost 8, with 14 bases in between. From germline, CDR1 is MNHEY and CDR2 SMNVEV (reference sequence). The CDR3 is made up of 13 amino acids. Written as DNA, the CDR3 is TGTGCCAGCAGCCAGAGTATTCCTGACATTCAGTACTTC. It codes for CASSQSIPDIQYF.

The V call is TRBV4-3, the J call TRBJ2-5, with D perhaps matching TRBD1 (5 bases). The CDR3 contains 16 residues. The germline gives CDR1 LGHNA, CDR2 YSLEER. Trimming removed 0 bases at V and 1 base at J, with 12 bases between. The DNA of the CDR3 is TGCGCCAGCAGCCAAGAGGGGTGGCAGGGCCAAGAGACCCAGTACTTC. It encodes CASSQEGWQGQETQYF.

This clone was picked up a small number of times. The genes are TRBV19 and TRBJ2-1, with a possible D match to TRBD2 (6 bases). This CDR3 region has 12 residues. Germline CDR1 LNHDA, CDR2 SQIVND (reference sequence). V gave up 9 bases and J gave up 8 bases, with 14 bases separating them. CDR3 nucleotide sequence: TGTGCCAGCCGGGGACTCTTCTATGAGCAGTTCTTC. Translated, it gives CASRGLFYEQFF.

J is TRBJ2-1 and V is TRBV2; TRBD2 agrees at 12 bases. Per the germline V gene, CDR1 is SNHLY and CDR2 is FYNNEI. The CDR3 consists of 19 residues. Unmatched junction bases numbered 12, after V lost 0 bases and J lost 6 bases. The CDR3 is CASSEAVMTSGGSLNEQFF. For the CDR3, the DNA is TGTGCCAGCAGTGAAGCCGTAATGACTAGCGGGGGATCTCTCAATGAGCAGTTCTTC.

This chain uses TRBV7-9 with TRBJ1-1, with a possible D match to TRBD1 (5 bases). From germline, CDR1 is SEHNR and CDR2 FQNEAQ (reference sequence). The ends were cut back, 4 bases at V and 4 bases at J, with 16 bases in the middle. This CDR3 has 15 amino acids. The CDR3 DNA reads as TGTGCCAGCAGCTCCGGGGCCCTCCCGAGCACTGAAGCTTTCTTT. Translation: CASSSGALPSTEAFF.